This TCR beta chain was found in a study of T cell responses to AZD1222 COVID-19 vaccine. Points from the study as a whole: The span of vaccine-associated CD4 TCRs extended across spike, with dominance at 160-218 and 743-854. Nearly half of spike-specific TCRs reportedly target variant regions that are unmutated in the B.1.351 and B.1.1.7 variants.

With regard to this clone: What it binds is unknown.

TCRdb's copy holds only in-frame clones and misses some; the assay was immunoSEQ multiplex PCR. This sample has more than 110,000 clones, with around 93% found just once. The CDR3 runs to 15 residues. Germline assignment: CDR1 MDHEN and CDR2 SYDVKM. With 2 bases clipped from V and 2 bases from J, the junction kept 2 bases outside the gene matches. The specimen was peripheral blood, collected 28 days after the second AZD1222 dose. The chain is built from TRBV28 and TRBJ2-1; 8 nucleotides line up with TRBD2. The sequence was collected from an adult who received the AZD1222 COVID-19 vaccine. CDR3 residues: CASSLSGGTYNEQFF. CDR3 DNA sequence: TGTGCCAGCAGTTTAAGCGGGGGCACCTACAATGAGCAGTTCTTC.